A single sample is the source of the 29 T cell receptor beta chains below, sequenced in a study of blood T cell repertoires in COVID-19. Clones were sequenced by immunoSEQ multiplex PCR, and TCRdb holds only the in-frame ones, with some missing. The sample lists around 41,000 clones; more than 90% were seen once. Sequenced material: peripheral blood. All receptors derive from a human donor in a cohort sampled during active COVID-19.

V and J are TRBV5-5 and TRBJ1-4; D might be TRBD1 (6 bases). Trimming took off 4 bases at V and 8 bases at J, with 15 bases between the two ends. Germline V lookup: CDR1 SGHKS, CDR2 YYEKEE (reference sequence). This CDR3 is 14 amino acids long. The CDR3 DNA sequence: TGTGCCAGCAGCATTCAGGGGATAGAAGAAAAACTGTTTTTT. As protein: CASSIQGIEEKLFF.

V gene TRBV7-3 combines with J gene TRBJ2-5; D is possibly TRBD2 (5 bases). CDR3 length: 12 amino acids. Trimming left V 5 bases short and J 5 bases short, with 9 bases between. Germline V gives CDR1 SGHTA, CDR2 FQGTGA. DNA of the CDR3: TGTGCCAGCAGCCCGTCGGGGGAGACCCAGTACTTC. Protein sequence: CASSPSGETQYF.

The CDR3 coding sequence is TGCGCCAGCCGAGAGGACAGGGGCTATGAAAAACTGTTTTTT. Translating it yields CASREDRGYEKLFF. This sequence joins TRBV4-3 and TRBJ1-4; 9 nucleotides agree with TRBD1. Germline loops: CDR1 LGHNA, CDR2 YSLEER. The ends lost 8 bases at V and 6 bases at J; junction bases unmatched: 7. The CDR3 has 14 residues.

This clone occurred once. This chain connects TRBV15 to TRBJ1-2; 11 nucleotides agree with TRBD1. Losses at the gene ends were 4 bases for V and 4 bases for J; bases not matched to a gene: 5. This CDR3 contains 15 residues. Germline V lookup: CDR1 LNHNV, CDR2 YYDKDF (reference sequence). The CDR3 DNA sequence: TGTGCCACCAGCATAGGGACAGGGGGGGCCTATGGCTACACCTTC. It specifies CATSIGTGGAYGYTF.

The V gene is TRBV18, the J gene TRBJ1-1; 7 bases match TRBD1. The ends lost 4 bases at V and 3 bases at J; junction bases unmatched: 2. Germline V gives CDR1 KGHSH, CDR2 LQKENI. The CDR3 sequence is 13 residues long. CDR3 DNA: TGTGCCAGCTCACAAACAGGGGACACTGAAGCTTTCTTT. This translates into CASSQTGDTEAFF.

The J gene is TRBJ2-1, the V gene TRBV15; 9 positions agree with TRBD2. This CDR3 is built from 17 residues. Germline values: CDR1 LNHNV, CDR2 YYDKDF (reference sequence). V was pared by 0 bases and J by 5 bases, with 8 bases of the junction left unmatched. CDR3 in amino acids: CATSRDWAGGPHNEQFF. Written as DNA, the CDR3 is TGTGCCACCAGCAGAGATTGGGCGGGAGGGCCACACAATGAGCAGTTCTTC.

The chain combines TRBV29-1 with TRBJ1-1; TRBD1 might be the D (5 bases). Germline V gene data show CDR1 as SQVTM and CDR2 as ANQGSEA. This CDR3 contains 14 residues. V was clipped by 3 bases and J by 5 bases, with 16 bases between them. The CDR3 nucleotides are TGCAGCGTTGATGTTATAGGGGCCGGAACTGAAGCTTTCTTT. This sequence encodes CSVDVIGAGTEAFF.

The V call is TRBV4-3, the J call TRBJ1-4; 8 nucleotides align to TRBD1. The trim removed 0 bases at V and 7 bases at J, leaving 4 bases unmatched. CDR1 and CDR2 from the germline V gene are LGHNA and YSLEER. The length of the CDR3 is 15 residues. CDR3 amino acids: CASSQETGVGEKLFF. The CDR3 nucleotides are TGCGCCAGCAGCCAAGAGACAGGGGTTGGTGAAAAACTGTTTTTT.

V is TRBV19 and J is TRBJ2-2; 7 nucleotides agree with TRBD2. The J segment lost 6 bases and the V segment lost 4 bases, leaving 14 bases of the junction unmatched. This CDR3 comprises 17 residues. Germline V gives CDR1 LNHDA, CDR2 SQIVND (reference sequence). The DNA of the CDR3 is TGTGCCAGTAGTAGGCCAGACTACGGACTAGTATCCGGGGAGCTGTTTTTT. Protein sequence: CASSRPDYGLVSGELFF. The full variable domain, its missing parts supplied by reference TRBV19 and TRBJ2-2, is DGGITQSPKYLFRKEGQNVTLSCEQNLNHDAMYWYRQDPGQGLRLIYYSQIVNDFQKGDIAEGYSVSREKKESFPLTVTSAQKNPTAFYLCASSRPDYGLVSGELFFGEGSRLTVL.

The chain carries TRBV9 and TRBJ2-1, with a tentative D call TRBD1 (6 bases). V lost 1 base and J lost 2, with 28 bases in between. This CDR3 is built from 21 residues. Germline V gene lookup returns CDR1 SGDLS and CDR2 YYNGEE. CDR3 sequence (DNA): TGTGCCAGCAGCGTATCCGTTCGGGGAATAGGACAGACCATCCCCTACAATGAGCAGTTCTTC. As protein: CASSVSVRGIGQTIPYNEQFF.

The V call is TRBV5-1, the J call TRBJ2-1; weak D call: TRBD2 (6 bases). This CDR3 contains 16 residues. Germline CDR1 SGHRS, CDR2 YFSETQ. The germline V and J ends were trimmed by 0 bases and 0 bases, with 10 bases remaining between them. In nucleotides, the CDR3 is TGCGCCAGCAGCTTGGTTGGGAGGAGCTCCTACAATGAGCAGTTCTTC. Translating it yields CASSLVGRSSYNEQFF. The variable domain in full, with the rest retrieved from reference TRBV5-1 and TRBJ2-1, is KAGVTQTPRYLIKTRGQQVTLSCSPISGHRSVSWYQQTPGQGLQFLFEYFSETQRNKGNFPGRFSGRQFSNSRSEMNVSTLELGDSALYLCASSLVGRSSYNEQFFGPGTRLTVL.

V and J are TRBV7-9 and TRBJ1-4; D not resolved. Germline V gene sequence: CDR1 SEHNR, CDR2 FQNEAQ (reference sequence). The CDR3 spans 12 residues. Trimming took off 5 bases at V and 7 bases at J, with 8 bases between the two ends. The CDR3 protein is CASSPRGEKLFF. In DNA, the CDR3 is TGTGCCAGCAGCCCTCGAGGTGAAAAACTGTTTTTT.

J is TRBJ2-2 and V is TRBV7-9, with 7 bases identical to TRBD2. Germline V gives CDR1 SEHNR, CDR2 FQNEAQ (reference sequence). This CDR3 has 15 amino acids. Germline trimming cut 1 base from V and 7 bases from J; bases unmatched to any gene: 6. CDR3 in amino acids: CASSLEAGAVGELFF. Written as DNA, the CDR3 is TGTGCCAGCAGCTTAGAGGCGGGAGCTGTCGGGGAGCTGTTTTTT.

The chain links TRBV30 to TRBJ2-5; 8 bases align to TRBD1. The ends lost 0 bases at V and 5 bases at J; junction bases unmatched: 8. Germline V CDR1 and CDR2: GTSNPN, SVGIG (reference sequence). The CDR3 covers 15 residues. This CDR3 is CAWSVPQGAGETQYF. The CDR3 DNA reads TGTGCCTGGAGTGTACCCCAGGGGGCGGGTGAGACCCAGTACTTC. Combining the CDR3 with reference TRBV30 and TRBJ2-5 gives the whole variable domain SQTIHQWPATLVQPVGSPLSLECTVEGTSNPNLYWYRQAAGRGLQLLFYSVGIGQISSEVPQNLSASRPQDRQFILSSKKLLLSDSGFYLCAWSVPQGAGETQYFGPGTRLLVL.

The chain links TRBV7-9 to TRBJ1-1, with 7 bases that match TRBD1. CDR1 and CDR2 from the germline V gene are SEHNR and FQNEAQ (reference sequence). This CDR3 has 15 amino acids. Losses at the gene ends were 5 bases for V and 1 base for J; bases not matched to a gene: 7. For the CDR3, the DNA is TGTGCCAGCAGCCCCGAGGGACAGAGGAACACTGAAGCTTTCTTT. Translating gives CASSPEGQRNTEAFF.

The chain carries TRBV21-1 and TRBJ2-5; TRBD2 reflects the table's D call only, with no check against the DNA. TRBV21-1 is reported as a pseudogene. This CDR3 region has 13 residues. CDR3 amino acids: CARVRGGQETQYF. The CDR3 DNA sequence: TGTGCCCGCGTTCGCGGGGGCCAAGAGACCCAGTACTTC.

This chain uses TRBV25-1 with TRBJ2-2; TRBD1 matches 7 bases. CDR3 size: 16 residues. V was pared by 6 bases and J by 1 base, with 8 bases of the junction left unmatched. The germline CDR1 and CDR2 sequences are MGHDK and SYGVNS. The chain's CDR3 is CASRTRGQKNTGELFF. In nucleotides, the CDR3 is TGTGCCAGCAGGACCCGGGGACAGAAGAACACCGGGGAGCTGTTTTTT. Full variable domain (rest looked up from reference TRBV25-1 and TRBJ2-2): EADIYQTPRYLVIGTGKKITLECSQTMGHDKMYWYQQDPGMELHLIHYSYGVNSTEKGDLSSESTVSRIRTEHFPLTLESARPSHTSQYLCASRTRGQKNTGELFFGEGSRLTVL.

CDR3 sequence reads: CASSPSFSGDYGYTF. CDR3 coding DNA: TGTGCCAGCAGTCCTTCCTTTTCAGGGGACTATGGCTACACCTTC. The chain uses TRBV28 and TRBJ1-2, with TRBD1 as a possible D gene (6 bases). Trimming removed 5 bases at V and 3 bases at J, with 16 bases between. This CDR3 contains 15 residues. Germline lookup yields CDR1 MDHEN and CDR2 SYDVKM.

The rearrangement links TRBV6-5 to TRBJ2-7; 9 bases fit TRBD1. Trimming removed 2 bases from V and 4 bases from J; junction bases left unmatched: 6. Germline-derived CDR1 and CDR2 are MNHEY and SVGAGI. This CDR3 is built from 15 residues. CDR3 amino acids: CASSYAGTGSYEQYF. The CDR3 region has the DNA TGTGCCAGCAGTTACGCCGGGACAGGGAGTTACGAGCAGTACTTC.

This chain joins TRBV19 and TRBJ2-2; D uncertain. V shed 3 bases and J shed 6 bases, with 8 bases lying between them. CDR1 LNHDA and CDR2 SQIVND come from the germline V gene (reference sequence). The CDR3 totals 13 residues. CDR3 sequence: CASSMFLPGELFF. CDR3 bases: TGTGCCAGTAGTATGTTTCTCCCCGGGGAGCTGTTTTTT.

The genes are TRBV25-1 and TRBJ2-3; TRBD2 is a possible D gene (6 bases). The ends were cut back, 4 bases at V and 4 bases at J, with 18 bases in the middle. CDR1 and CDR2 (germline): MGHDK, SYGVNS. This CDR3 has 16 residues. This chain's CDR3 is CASSGPKVAESDTQYF. DNA of the CDR3: TGTGCCAGCAGTGGTCCCAAGGTAGCGGAGTCAGATACGCAGTATTTT.

The chain joins TRBV4-2 to TRBJ1-4; no definite D call. This CDR3 contains 15 residues. V lost 3 bases and J 7 bases, leaving 15 bases between the germline ends. Germline assignment: CDR1 LGHNA and CDR2 YNFKEQ. For the CDR3, the DNA is TGTGCCAGCAGCCACGCCCTACGAGGATCTGAAAAACTGTTTTTT. This codes for CASSHALRGSEKLFF.

This chain links TRBV5-5 with TRBJ2-2, with 7 bases that match TRBD1. Trimming at V came to 4 bases and at J to 2 bases, leaving 11 bases not matched to a gene. Per the germline V gene, CDR1 is SGHKS and CDR2 is YYEKEE (reference sequence). This CDR3 has 17 residues. The CDR3 spells CASSQDTGTANTGELFF. CDR3 in DNA: TGTGCCAGCAGCCAAGATACCGGGACAGCTAACACCGGGGAGCTGTTTTTT.

The CDR3 region has the DNA TGTGCCAGCAGCTTGGTGGGCAGGGATGGGAACTATGGCTACACCTTC. It codes for CASSLVGRDGNYGYTF. This chain connects TRBV5-6 to TRBJ1-2; D possibly corresponds to TRBD1 (5 bases). Germline V gives CDR1 SGHDT, CDR2 YYEEEE. The CDR3 has 16 amino acids. V gave up 0 bases and J gave up 2 bases, with 14 bases separating them.

The V gene is TRBV19, the J gene TRBJ1-1; TRBD1 agrees at 9 bases. Per the germline V gene, CDR1 is LNHDA and CDR2 is SQIVND (reference sequence). CDR3 length: 14 residues. Trimming cost V 5 bases and J 2 bases; bases outside gene matches: 3. The CDR3 nucleotides are TGTGCCAGTAGTGCGGGACAGGGAAACACTGAAGCTTTCTTT. Its translation is CASSAGQGNTEAFF.

The chain employs TRBV7-2 and TRBJ2-7, with 10 positions matching TRBD1. Germline CDR1 SGHTA, CDR2 FQGNSA. V trimming: 7 bases; J trimming: 5 bases; junction bases outside the gene matches: 11. The CDR3 length is 15 residues. CDR3 sequence: CASTKKGTGVHEQYF. CDR3 DNA sequence: TGTGCCAGCACCAAAAAGGGGACAGGGGTCCACGAGCAGTACTTC.

In this sample, this clone turned up once. J is TRBJ1-3 and V is TRBV7-9; 7 nucleotides match TRBD1. V dropped 0 bases and J dropped 0; count of bases not matched to a gene: 8. The CDR3 totals 18 residues. Germline lookup yields CDR1 SEHNR and CDR2 FQNEAQ (reference sequence). CDR3 bases: TGTGCCAGCAGCTTAGCTGGGACAGCGTCAAGCTCTGGAAACACCATATATTTT. This sequence encodes CASSLAGTASSSGNTIYF. Variable domain in full (rest from reference TRBV7-9 and TRBJ1-3): DTGVSQNPRHKITKRGQNVTFRCDPISEHNRLYWYRQTLGQGPEFLTYFQNEAQLEKSRLLSDRFSAERPKGSFSTLEIQRTEQGDSAMYLCASSLAGTASSSGNTIYFGEGSWLTVV.

The J gene is TRBJ1-1, the V gene TRBV21-1. TRBV21-1 constitutes a pseudogene. The CDR3 contains 17 residues. DNA of the CDR3: TGTGCCAGCAGCGCTTTCCCGGGGCGGGGGTCGAACACTGAAGCTTTCTTT. Translating it yields CASSAFPGRGSNTEAFF.

The chain couples TRBV6-2 or TRBV6-3 to TRBJ1-1; 7 bases are shared with TRBD1. Trimming at V came to 4 bases and at J to 0 bases, leaving 23 bases not matched to a gene. Germline lookup yields CDR1 MNHEY and CDR2 SVGEGT. This CDR3 has 21 amino acids. CDR3 region: CASSSVTTGTDKARMNTEAFF. The CDR3 DNA reads TGTGCCAGCAGTTCCGTCACGACTGGGACAGATAAAGCCCGAATGAACACTGAAGCTTTCTTT.